This T cell receptor beta chain appears in the sequencing data of a study of T cell responses to AZD1222 COVID-19 vaccine. Generated by immunoSEQ multiplex PCR, the TCRdb table keeps only in-frame clones and is missing some. The data show about 96,000 clones, about nine tenths seen once. The clonotype comes from an adult in good health. This specimen was peripheral blood, taken on day 0 of AZD1222 vaccination.

For the CDR3, the DNA is TGTGCCAGCAGTTACTCGACTGTGGCTAGCGGGAAGAATGAGCAGTTCTTC. It translates to CASSYSTVASGKNEQFF. This sequence joins TRBV6-2 or TRBV6-3 and TRBJ2-1; 9 bases are shared with TRBD2. Looked up from germline, CDR1 is MNHEY and CDR2 is SVGEGT. V lost 0 bases, J lost 7 bases, and 10 bases stayed unmatched. The CDR3 consists of 17 residues.